These T cell receptor beta chains were read from a single sample in a study of regulatory T cells in long-lasting Graves disease. One entry per CDR3 protein, called by TCRdb with MiXCR from the multiplex PCR reads. This sample has more than 400,000 distinct CDR3 sequences; about 15% occur once, and the top ten carry approximately 11%. The data also belong to a second study, concerning T cells in Graves' hyperthyroidism and ophthalmopathy.

Sequenced material: peripheral blood mononuclear cells (PBMCs), taken at new diagnosis, from a patient treated with antithyroid drugs. The receptors were gathered from a woman aged 25-40 years with Graves disease. Each CDR3 is given with its conserved first and last residue. The order of the fields is V gene, CDR3 length, D gene, clone size, J gene, CDR3 DNA, CDR3 protein. D genes are given only for firm matches. Clone size is given for some rows only: seen once, a few or many times, or a class if the clone is expanded.

TRBV24-1,16,TRBD2,few,TRBJ2-1,TGTGCCACCAGTGACCCCGGGACTAGCGGGAGGAATGAGCAGTTCTTC,CATSDPGTSGRNEQFF
TRBV15,15,.,many,TRBJ1-4,TGTGCCACCAGCAAGGGGGGGGCAACTAATGAAAAACTGTTTTTT,CATSKGGATNEKLFF
TRBV6-1,18,TRBD1,.,TRBJ2-6,TGTGCCAGCAGTACTGGAAGGGGGCGCGTTGCTGGGGCCAACGTCCTGACTTTC,CASSTGRGRVAGANVLTF
TRBV20-1,13,.,many,TRBJ2-3,TGCAGTGCTAACGGGGGTAACACAGATACGCAGTATTTT,CSANGGNTDTQYF
TRBV19,17,.,.,TRBJ2-1,TGTGCCAGTAGTATGAGCGGCGGGACAAGTACTTACAATGAGCAGTTCTTC,CASSMSGGTSTYNEQFF
TRBV5-1,19,TRBD2,.,TRBJ2-1,TGCGCCAGCAGCTTCCCTAGCGGGAGGGCCGTCGCCCGTTACAATGAGCAGTTCTTC,CASSFPSGRAVARYNEQFF
TRBV29-1,12,.,.,TRBJ2-1,TGCAGCGTTGTTCCTCAGAACAATGAGCAGTTCTTC,CSVVPQNNEQFF
TRBV20-1,12,.,.,TRBJ2-3,TGCAGTGTTAGCTGGGGGAGCGATACGCAGTATTTT,CSVSWGSDTQYF
TRBV5-5,15,.,.,TRBJ2-3,TGTGCCAGCAGCTTCCGGGAGCCCTTGTCCGATACGCAGTATTTT,CASSFREPLSDTQYF
TRBV2,14,.,.,TRBJ1-6,TGTGCCAGCAGTGAAGCGCTGAGTAATTCACCCCTCCACTTT,CASSEALSNSPLHF
TRBV12-3/TRBV12-4,15,.,many,TRBJ2-1,TGTGCCAGCAGTTTAGCGGGAAGCTCCTACAATGAGCAGTTCTTC,CASSLAGSSYNEQFF
TRBV6-1,14,TRBD1,many,TRBJ1-1,TGTGCCACCGCTTCCGGGACAGGGGCCACTGAAGCTTTCTTT,CATASGTGATEAFF
TRBV29-1,12,.,many,TRBJ2-3,TGCAGCTGGGGACCGAACACAGATACGCAGTATTTT,CSWGPNTDTQYF
TRBV7-8,17,.,many,TRBJ1-5,TGTGCCAGCAGCCTACTGCCCCCTAGGATTAGCAATCAGCCCCAGCATTTT,CASSLLPPRISNQPQHF
TRBV6-2/TRBV6-3,16,TRBD1,many,TRBJ1-5,TGTGCCAGCAGTCACTTACCGGGACAGGGGTACCAGCCCCAGCATTTT,CASSHLPGQGYQPQHF
TRBV7-2,16,.,many,TRBJ2-7,TGTGCCAGCAGCTTAGTGGGTGTTGGTCTAGCCTACGAGCAGTACTTC,CASSLVGVGLAYEQYF
TRBV4-1,17,.,few,TRBJ2-1,TGCGCCAGCAGCCACCCCGACAGTTCCGGGGAGTGGGGTGAGCAGTTCTTC,CASSHPDSSGEWGEQFF
TRBV11-2,14,.,many,TRBJ2-3,TGTGCCAGCAGCCCCGAGAACGGGATAAATACGCAGTATTTT,CASSPENGINTQYF
TRBV6-1,15,.,many,TRBJ2-7,TGTGCCAGCATAGAGGCAGGGAGCTACTCCTACGAGCAGTACTTC,CASIEAGSYSYEQYF
TRBV12-3/TRBV12-4,12,.,few,TRBJ2-7,TGTGCCAGCACTTCCGAACACTACGAGCAGTACTTC,CASTSEHYEQYF
TRBV7-9,15,TRBD1,few,TRBJ1-2,TGTGCCACCTTTTCCAAGGACAGGGTCGGCCCCTCCTACACCTTC,CATFSKDRVGPSYTF
TRBV28,16,.,many,TRBJ2-7,TGTGCCAGCAGTCCCCCCGGGTGGGACGACAGCTACGAGCAGTACTTC,CASSPPGWDDSYEQYF